This is a list of T cell receptor beta chains from one sample in a study of cytomegalovirus exposure and HLA in healthy donors. Produced via immunoSEQ multiplex PCR; TCRdb's table is partial and in-frame only. The sample contains under 200,000 clones, roughly 86% of which appear only once. Sequenced: PBMCs. These receptors came from a man between 18 and 35 years old in good health and CMV-seropositive. The conserved cysteine and the conserved F or W are not part of the CDR3 here. A clone size is listed for some rows: how often the clone was seen (once, few, many), or a class if it is expanded.

V: TRBV9
size: -
CDR3: ASSPAGTGTYEQY

V: TRBV5-1
size: -
CDR3: ASSSGLAGGHEQF

V: TRBV19
size: -
CDR3: ASSIGHRDTQY

V: TRBV5-4
size: -
CDR3: ASSYRTSGSKTQY

V: TRBV28
size: once
CDR3: ASSGTSGNNEQF

V: TRBV11-3
size: -
CDR3: ASSLGYSLNEQF

V: TRBV4-1
size: -
CDR3: ASSMGGVSGANVLT

V: TRBV2
size: -
CDR3: ASQATGQTEQY

V: TRBV6-5
size: -
CDR3: ASSYSRGGNTEAF

V: TRBV9
size: -
CDR3: ASSTSGGLDNEQF

V: TRBV7-6
size: -
CDR3: ASSSFGGETDTQY

V: TRBV10-1
size: -
CDR3: ASSNILNTEAF

V: TRBV9
size: -
CDR3: ASSVGALAAANTGELF

V: TRBV4-1
size: -
CDR3: ASSHQGLAGSQAPYNEQF

V: TRBV28
size: -
CDR3: ASSPSVAGLNTQY

V: TRBV2
size: -
CDR3: ASSRGRMDETQY

V: TRBV5-6
size: -
CDR3: ASSFLGGDGYT

V: TRBV29-1
size: -
CDR3: SVGPMSGTDTQY

V: TRBV9
size: -
CDR3: ASSADTSYQQF

V: TRBV19
size: -
CDR3: ASSISRAIGTEAF

V: TRBV4-1
size: -
CDR3: ASSQDPGGTDTQY

V: TRBV7-3
size: few
CDR3: ASSPPGTDEAF

V: TRBV4-2
size: -
CDR3: ASSQDRAGGPHNEQF

V: TRBV10-3
size: -
CDR3: AISESLTSGSGGDTQY

V: TRBV7-9
size: -
CDR3: ASSSRRARAF

V: TRBV11-3
size: -
CDR3: ASSFLQGRPFLLHDEQY

V: TRBV18
size: few
CDR3: ASSPRTGSNQPQH

V: TRBV7-8
size: -
CDR3: ASSFSSVRTSYEQY

V: TRBV6-5
size: -
CDR3: ASSYDALAGYEQY

V: TRBV5-1
size: -
CDR3: ASSHRPPQATGGELF

V: TRBV7-9
size: -
CDR3: ASSLAGQMGAF

V: TRBV5-8
size: -
CDR3: ASSHTGEEKLF

V: TRBV5-1
size: -
CDR3: ASSPKRGYSYEQY

V: TRBV5-4
size: -
CDR3: ASRQTGSYEQY

V: TRBV4-1
size: -
CDR3: ASSQPRTGDTEAF

V: TRBV19
size: -
CDR3: ASSNRPGQGIYGYT

V: TRBV5-1
size: -
CDR3: ASSSTGATNEKLF

V: TRBV28
size: -
CDR3: ASSPGLEATRAGELF

V: TRBV6-5
size: -
CDR3: ASIEYTEAF

V: TRBV9
size: -
CDR3: ASSVTMQETQY

V: TRBV28
size: -
CDR3: ASSSPTSGVYNEQF

V: TRBV4-1
size: -
CDR3: ASSQVGQVFQPQH

V: TRBV15
size: -
CDR3: ATSRVPPAGELF

V: TRBV18
size: -
CDR3: ASSPVPGTRRETQY

V: TRBV7-9
size: once
CDR3: ASSLSSGTTDTQY

V: TRBV11-2
size: -
CDR3: ASSDLAGVMFEQY

V: TRBV6-1
size: -
CDR3: ASTIQGGPYEKLF

V: TRBV28
size: -
CDR3: ASSLSGRATETQY

V: TRBV28
size: -
CDR3: ASNPAGTGNTEAF

V: TRBV15
size: -
CDR3: ATSGTGSGYT

V: TRBV19
size: -
CDR3: ASSIPGSGTYEQY

V: TRBV11-3
size: -
CDR3: ASSLGAGYNEQF

V: TRBV6-6
size: few
CDR3: ASSYSAGRTYEQY

V: TRBV7-9
size: -
CDR3: ASSLDVAGVQTGELF

V: TRBV5-6
size: -
CDR3: ASSPASGTYNEQF